This entry is about one T cell receptor (beta chain). What it binds is not known. Being one base from a much bigger clone, this may be a read error. One entry per CDR3 protein, called by TCRdb with MiXCR from the reads. Among 80,000 or so distinct CDR3 sequences listed, 20% to 30% were seen once. The CDR3 extends over 16 amino acids. The ends lost 7 bases at V and 3 bases at J; junction bases unmatched: 12. These data originate in a study of T cell repertoires in cytomegalovirus infection. The specimen comprised CD8+ T cells from cultured PBMCs, sampled from culture after CMV antigen stimulation. The rearrangement links TRBV12-3 or TRBV12-4 to TRBJ1-5; 7 nucleotides agree with TRBD1. The source is a human donor in good health (CMV status not recorded). Some clones in this sample may be carry-over from other donors' samples. Here the CDR3 reads CASNRKLGTVNQPQHF. CDR3 DNA sequence: TGTGCCAGCAACCGTAAGCTGGGGACAGTCAATCAGCCCCAGCATTTT.